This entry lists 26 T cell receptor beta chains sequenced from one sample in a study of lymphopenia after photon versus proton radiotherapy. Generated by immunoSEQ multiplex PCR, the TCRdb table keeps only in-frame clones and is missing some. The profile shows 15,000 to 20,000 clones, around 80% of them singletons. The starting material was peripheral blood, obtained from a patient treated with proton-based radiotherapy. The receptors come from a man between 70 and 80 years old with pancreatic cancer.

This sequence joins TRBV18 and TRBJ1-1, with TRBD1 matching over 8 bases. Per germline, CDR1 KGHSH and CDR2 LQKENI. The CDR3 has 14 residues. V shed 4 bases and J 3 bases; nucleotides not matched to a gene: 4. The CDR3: CASSQGQAYTEAFF. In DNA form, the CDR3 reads TGTGCCAGCTCACAGGGACAGGCTTACACTGAAGCTTTCTTT.

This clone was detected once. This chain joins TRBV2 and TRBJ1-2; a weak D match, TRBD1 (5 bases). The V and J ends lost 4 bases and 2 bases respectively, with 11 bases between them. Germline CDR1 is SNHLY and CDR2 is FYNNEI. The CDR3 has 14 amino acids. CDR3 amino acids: CASSGGSLNYGYTF. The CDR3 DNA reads TGTGCCAGCAGTGGGGGCAGCTTAAACTATGGCTACACCTTC.

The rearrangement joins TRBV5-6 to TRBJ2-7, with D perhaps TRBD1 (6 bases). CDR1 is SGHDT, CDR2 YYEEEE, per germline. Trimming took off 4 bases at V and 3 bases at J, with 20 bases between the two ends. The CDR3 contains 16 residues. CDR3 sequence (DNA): TGTGCCAGCAGCAGAACTGGACAGACCAGAAGCTACGAGCAGTACTTC. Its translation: CASSRTGQTRSYEQYF.

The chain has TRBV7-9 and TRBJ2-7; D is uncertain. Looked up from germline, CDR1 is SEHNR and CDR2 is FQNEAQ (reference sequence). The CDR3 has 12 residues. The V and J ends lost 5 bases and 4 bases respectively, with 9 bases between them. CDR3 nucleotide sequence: TGTGCCAGCAGCCCCCCGGGTTACGAGCAGTACTTC. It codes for CASSPPGYEQYF.

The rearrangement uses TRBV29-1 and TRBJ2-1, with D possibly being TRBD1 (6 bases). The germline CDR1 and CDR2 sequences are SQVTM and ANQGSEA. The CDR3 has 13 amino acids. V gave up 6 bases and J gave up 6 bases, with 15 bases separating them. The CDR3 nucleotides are TGCAGCGTCGTTGGGCTAGGGGGCAATGAGCAGTTCTTC. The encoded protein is CSVVGLGGNEQFF.

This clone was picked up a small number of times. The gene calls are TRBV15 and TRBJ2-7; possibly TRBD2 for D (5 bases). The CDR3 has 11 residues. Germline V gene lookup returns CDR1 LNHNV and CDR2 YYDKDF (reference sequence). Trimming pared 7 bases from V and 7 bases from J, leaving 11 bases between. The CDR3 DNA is TGTGCCACCACCCGGACTGAGGAGCAGTACTTC. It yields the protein CATTRTEEQYF.

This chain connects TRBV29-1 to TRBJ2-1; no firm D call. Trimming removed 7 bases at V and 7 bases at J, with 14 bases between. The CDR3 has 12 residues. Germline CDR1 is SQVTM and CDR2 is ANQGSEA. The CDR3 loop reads CSARPRGNEQFF. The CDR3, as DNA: TGCAGCGCCCGCCCCCGTGGGAATGAGCAGTTCTTC.

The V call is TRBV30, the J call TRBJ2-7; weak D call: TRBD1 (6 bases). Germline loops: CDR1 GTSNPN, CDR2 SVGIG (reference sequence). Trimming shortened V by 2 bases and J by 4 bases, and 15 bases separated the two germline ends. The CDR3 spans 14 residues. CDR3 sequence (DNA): TGTGCCTGGAGTAGGCAGGGGAAGGGTTACGAGCAGTACTTC. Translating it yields CAWSRQGKGYEQYF.

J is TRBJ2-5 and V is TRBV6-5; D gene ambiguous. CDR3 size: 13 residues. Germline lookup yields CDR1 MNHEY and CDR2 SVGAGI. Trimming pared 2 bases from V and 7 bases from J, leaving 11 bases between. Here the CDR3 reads CASSYPPFATQYF. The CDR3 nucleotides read TGTGCCAGCAGTTACCCTCCATTTGCGACCCAGTACTTC.

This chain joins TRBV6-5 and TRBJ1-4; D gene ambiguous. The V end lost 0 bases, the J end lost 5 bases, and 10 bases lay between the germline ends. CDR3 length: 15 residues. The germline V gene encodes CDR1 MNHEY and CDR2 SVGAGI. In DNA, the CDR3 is TGTGCCAGCAGTTACTCGAGCCGGCCAAATGAAAAACTGTTTTTT. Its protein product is CASSYSSRPNEKLFF.

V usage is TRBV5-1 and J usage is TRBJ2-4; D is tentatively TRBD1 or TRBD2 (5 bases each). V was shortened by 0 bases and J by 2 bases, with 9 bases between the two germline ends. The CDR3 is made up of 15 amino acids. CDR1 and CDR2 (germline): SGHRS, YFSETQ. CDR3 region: CASSLDGGTKNIQYF. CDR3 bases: TGCGCCAGCAGCTTGGATGGGGGAACCAAAAACATTCAGTACTTC.

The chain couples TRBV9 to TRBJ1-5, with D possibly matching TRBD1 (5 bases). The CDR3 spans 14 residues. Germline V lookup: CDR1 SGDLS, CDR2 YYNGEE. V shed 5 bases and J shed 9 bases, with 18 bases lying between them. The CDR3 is CASSTGRGDAPQHF. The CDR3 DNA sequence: TGTGCCAGCAGTACCGGGCGGGGGGATGCGCCCCAGCATTTT.

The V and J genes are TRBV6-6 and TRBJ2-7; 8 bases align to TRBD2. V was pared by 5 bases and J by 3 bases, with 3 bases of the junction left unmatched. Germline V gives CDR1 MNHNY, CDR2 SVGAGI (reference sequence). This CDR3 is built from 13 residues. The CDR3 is CASSGTSIYEQYF. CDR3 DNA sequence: TGTGCCAGCAGTGGGACTAGTATCTACGAGCAGTACTTC.

The CDR3 protein is CATSARQGAGRDTEAFF. The CDR3 DNA is TGTGCCACCAGCGCCCGACAGGGGGCCGGAAGGGACACTGAAGCTTTCTTT. The chain uses TRBV15 and TRBJ1-1; TRBD1 matches 10 bases. Germline V CDR1 and CDR2: LNHNV, YYDKDF (reference sequence). The CDR3 sequence is 17 residues long. Germline trimming cut 5 bases from V and 3 bases from J; bases unmatched to any gene: 12.

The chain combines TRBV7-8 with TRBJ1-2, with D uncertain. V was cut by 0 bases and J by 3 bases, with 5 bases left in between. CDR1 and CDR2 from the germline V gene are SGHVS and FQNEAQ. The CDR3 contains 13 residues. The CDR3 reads CASSLAEYYGYTF. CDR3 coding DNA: TGTGCCAGCAGCTTAGCCGAGTACTATGGCTACACCTTC.

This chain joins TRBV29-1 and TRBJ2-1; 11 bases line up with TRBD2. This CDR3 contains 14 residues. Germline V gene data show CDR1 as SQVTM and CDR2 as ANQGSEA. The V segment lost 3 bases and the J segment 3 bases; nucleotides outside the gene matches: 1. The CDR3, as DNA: TGCAGCGTTGATACTAGCGGGGGCTACAATGAGCAGTTCTTC. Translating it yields CSVDTSGGYNEQFF.

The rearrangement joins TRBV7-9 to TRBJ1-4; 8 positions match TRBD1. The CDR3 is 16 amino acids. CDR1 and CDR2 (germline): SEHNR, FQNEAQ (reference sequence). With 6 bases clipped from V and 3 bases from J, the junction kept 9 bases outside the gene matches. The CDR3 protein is CASSPLPGQANEKLFF. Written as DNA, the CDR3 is TGTGCCAGCAGTCCCTTACCGGGACAGGCTAATGAAAAACTGTTTTTT.

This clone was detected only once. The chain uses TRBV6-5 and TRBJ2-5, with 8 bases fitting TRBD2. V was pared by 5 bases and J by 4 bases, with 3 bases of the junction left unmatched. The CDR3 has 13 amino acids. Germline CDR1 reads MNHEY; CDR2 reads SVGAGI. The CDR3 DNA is TGTGCCAGCAGTCGCGGGGGGCGAGAGACCCAGTACTTC. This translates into CASSRGGRETQYF.

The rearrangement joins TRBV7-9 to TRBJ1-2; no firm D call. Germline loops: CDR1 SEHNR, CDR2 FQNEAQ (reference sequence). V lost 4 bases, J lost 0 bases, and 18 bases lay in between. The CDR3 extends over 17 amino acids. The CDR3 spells CASSSDVVRRPNYGYTF. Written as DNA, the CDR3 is TGTGCCAGCAGCTCAGATGTAGTCCGGAGACCTAACTATGGCTACACCTTC.

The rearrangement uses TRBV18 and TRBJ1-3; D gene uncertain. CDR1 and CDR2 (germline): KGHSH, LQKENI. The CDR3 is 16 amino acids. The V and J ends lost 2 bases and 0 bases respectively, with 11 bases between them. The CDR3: CASSPEGISSGNTIYF. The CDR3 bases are TGTGCCAGCTCACCAGAGGGAATAAGCTCTGGAAACACCATATATTTT.

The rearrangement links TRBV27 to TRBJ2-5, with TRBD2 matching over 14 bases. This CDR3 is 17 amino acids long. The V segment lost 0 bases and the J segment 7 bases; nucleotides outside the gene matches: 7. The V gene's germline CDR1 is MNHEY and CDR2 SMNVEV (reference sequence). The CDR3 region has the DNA TGTGCCAGCAGTTTATCGGTTGGGACTAGCGGGAGTGGGACCCAGTACTTC. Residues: CASSLSVGTSGSGTQYF.

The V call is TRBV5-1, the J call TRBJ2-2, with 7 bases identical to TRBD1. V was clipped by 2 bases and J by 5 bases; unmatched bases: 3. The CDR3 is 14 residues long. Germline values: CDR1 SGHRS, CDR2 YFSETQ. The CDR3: CASSFVQGTGELFF. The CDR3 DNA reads TGCGCCAGCAGCTTCGTACAGGGGACCGGGGAGCTGTTTTTT.

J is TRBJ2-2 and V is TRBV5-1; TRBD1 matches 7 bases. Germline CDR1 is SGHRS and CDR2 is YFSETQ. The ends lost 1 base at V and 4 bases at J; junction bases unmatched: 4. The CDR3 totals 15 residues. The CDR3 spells CASSLRTGATGELFF. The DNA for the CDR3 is TGCGCCAGCAGCTTGAGGACAGGCGCCACCGGGGAGCTGTTTTTT.

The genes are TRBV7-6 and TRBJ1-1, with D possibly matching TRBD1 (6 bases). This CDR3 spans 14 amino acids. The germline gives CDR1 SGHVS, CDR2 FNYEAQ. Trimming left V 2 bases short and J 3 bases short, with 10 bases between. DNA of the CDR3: TGTGCCAGCAGCTTAAAGGCAGGGGACACTGAAGCTTTCTTT. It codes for CASSLKAGDTEAFF.

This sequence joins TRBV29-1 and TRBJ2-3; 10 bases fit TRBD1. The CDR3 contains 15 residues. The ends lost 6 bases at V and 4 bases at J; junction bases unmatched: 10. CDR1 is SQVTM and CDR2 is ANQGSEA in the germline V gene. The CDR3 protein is CSVAGGTGVPDTQYF. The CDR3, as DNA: TGCAGCGTGGCAGGGGGGACAGGGGTCCCAGATACGCAGTATTTT.

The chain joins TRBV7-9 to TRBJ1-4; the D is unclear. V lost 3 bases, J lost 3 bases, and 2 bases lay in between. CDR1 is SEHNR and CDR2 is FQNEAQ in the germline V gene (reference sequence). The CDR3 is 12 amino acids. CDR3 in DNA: TGTGCCAGCAGCTTCTCTAATGAAAAACTGTTTTTT. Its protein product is CASSFSNEKLFF.